The source of this T cell receptor beta chain is a study of post-analysis software for immune sequencing data. Turning to the study itself: Both relapsing-remitting and secondary progressive multiple sclerosis featured among the disease courses, as did progressive-relapsing multiple sclerosis.

Note on this clonotype: Its antigen remains unknown.

V was trimmed by 0 bases and J by 6 bases, leaving 13 bases between them. Looked up from germline, CDR1 is MNHEY and CDR2 is SVGEGT. The CDR3 has 15 residues. The TCR beta cDNA libraries carried unique molecular identifiers. TCRdb fed the PCR reads into MiXCR, producing one record per CDR3 protein. The sample has about 540,000 distinct CDR3 sequences, roughly 34% seen once. Study-wide findings and caveats: The study found TRBV5-6, TRBV5-1 and TRBV20-1 among four to six TRBV segments more frequent in patients than controls. Normalized Chao1 diversity was significantly lower in multiple sclerosis patients than in controls.

Specimen: blood. The chain carries TRBV6-2 or TRBV6-3 and TRBJ2-3; D is unresolved. The clonotype originates from a girl aged 2-17 years with multiple sclerosis. The CDR3 DNA is TGTGCCAGCAGTTACTCGATGGGCCCCTGGGATACGCAGTATTTT. It specifies CASSYSMGPWDTQYF.